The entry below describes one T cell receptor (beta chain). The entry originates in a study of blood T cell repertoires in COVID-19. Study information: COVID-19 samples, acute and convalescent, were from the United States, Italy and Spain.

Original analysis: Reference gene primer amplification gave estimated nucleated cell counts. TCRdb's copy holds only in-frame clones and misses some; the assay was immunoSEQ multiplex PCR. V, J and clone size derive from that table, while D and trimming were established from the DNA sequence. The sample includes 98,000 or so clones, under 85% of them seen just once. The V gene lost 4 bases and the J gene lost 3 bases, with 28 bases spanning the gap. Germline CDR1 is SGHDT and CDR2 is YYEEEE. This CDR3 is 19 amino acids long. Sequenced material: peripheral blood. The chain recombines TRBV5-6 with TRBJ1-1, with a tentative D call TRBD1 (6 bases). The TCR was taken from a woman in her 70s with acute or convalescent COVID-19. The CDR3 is CASSPPEGRGFRMDTEAFF. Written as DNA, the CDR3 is TGTGCCAGCAGCCCACCTGAGGGAAGGGGGTTTAGGATGGACACTGAAGCTTTCTTT. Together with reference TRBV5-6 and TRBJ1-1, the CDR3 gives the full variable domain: DAGVTQSPTHLIKTRGQQVTLRCSPKSGHDTVSWYQQALGQGPQFIFQYYEEEERQRGNFPDRFSGHQFPNYSSELNVNALLLGDSALYLCASSPPEGRGFRMDTEAFFGQGTRLTVV.